A selection of T cell receptor beta chains follows, all from one sample in a study of cytomegalovirus exposure and HLA in healthy donors. This table comes from immunoSEQ multiplex PCR, and its TCRdb copy is limited to in-frame clones, with some not included. The table includes approximately 140,000 clones, over 75% detected once. The specimen sequenced was PBMCs. The receptors shown here come from a woman aged 40 to 50 in good health and CMV-seropositive. The CDR3 runs from the conserved cysteine through the conserved F or W. Each record gives: V gene, D gene, clone size, J gene, CDR3 protein, CDR3 DNA. A D gene is named only where the DNA matches it firmly. Clone size is given for some rows only: seen once, a few or many times, or a class if the clone is expanded.

TRBV5-1	NA	NA	TRBJ2-7	CASHQERTAGFSYEQYF	TGCGCCAGCCACCAGGAAAGAACGGCAGGGTTCTCCTACGAGCAGTACTTC
TRBV5-1	TRBD1	NA	TRBJ2-2	CASSQGPGQVTGELFF	TGCGCCAGCAGCCAAGGGCCGGGACAGGTGACCGGGGAGCTGTTTTTT
TRBV5-4	NA	NA	TRBJ2-1	CASSPGIEYNEQFF	TGTGCCAGCAGCCCAGGAATAGAATACAATGAGCAGTTCTTC
TRBV27	NA	NA	TRBJ1-1	CASLWGEQAFF	TGTGCCAGCTTATGGGGCGAACAAGCTTTCTTT
TRBV10-3	NA	NA	TRBJ1-2	CAISERRSREANYGYTF	TGTGCCATCAGTGAGAGGCGAAGCAGGGAGGCTAACTATGGCTACACCTTC
TRBV4-1	NA	NA	TRBJ2-3	CASSRLGGTDTQYF	TGCGCCAGCAGCCGCCTCGGGGGCACAGATACGCAGTATTTT
TRBV19	TRBD2	NA	TRBJ2-7	CASSPSRLAGDHEQYF	TGTGCCAGTAGTCCTTCGCGACTAGCGGGGGACCACGAGCAGTACTTC
TRBV19	NA	NA	TRBJ2-1	CASSRLKTASSYNEQFF	TGTGCCAGTAGTAGGCTTAAGACAGCGAGCTCCTACAATGAGCAGTTCTTC
TRBV7-9	TRBD1	NA	TRBJ2-7	CASSLALGDRDYEQYF	TGTGCCAGCAGCTTAGCCTTGGGGGACAGGGACTACGAGCAGTACTTC
TRBV19	NA	NA	TRBJ2-2	CASSITPNMNTGELFF	TGTGCCAGTAGTATAACACCCAATATGAACACCGGGGAGCTGTTTTTT
TRBV19	TRBD2	NA	TRBJ2-2	CASRPGGDTGELFF	TGTGCCAGTAGGCCGGGAGGGGACACCGGGGAGCTGTTTTTT
TRBV2	NA	few	TRBJ1-1	CANKTRDTEAFF	TGTGCCAACAAGACGCGGGACACTGAAGCTTTCTTT
TRBV29-1	NA	NA	TRBJ1-4	CSVRELGSNEKLFF	TGCAGCGTTCGAGAGCTGGGGAGTAATGAAAAACTGTTTTTT
TRBV9	NA	NA	TRBJ1-2	CASSVAGDGYTF	TGTGCCAGCAGCGTAGCGGGGGATGGCTACACCTTC
TRBV6-5	NA	NA	TRBJ1-1	CASSYATEAFF	TGTGCCAGCAGTTACGCGACTGAAGCTTTCTTT
TRBV6-5	NA	NA	TRBJ1-4	CASSSRGGLEKLFF	TGTGCCAGCAGCTCCCGTGGGGGGTTGGAAAAACTGTTTTTT
TRBV9	TRBD2	NA	TRBJ2-7	CASSVGSGLAGTYEQYF	TGTGCCAGCAGCGTAGGTAGTGGACTAGCGGGGACCTACGAGCAGTACTTC
TRBV28	NA	NA	TRBJ1-4	CASRQGGEKLFF	TGTGCCAGCAGGCAGGGAGGCGAAAAACTGTTTTTT
TRBV18	TRBD2	NA	TRBJ2-1	CASSPPSGGRHNEQFF	TGTGCCAGCTCACCACCATCGGGAGGACGGCACAATGAGCAGTTCTTC
TRBV28	NA	NA	TRBJ1-2	CASSLGRTINYGYTF	TGTGCCAGCAGTTTGGGAAGGACAATAAACTATGGCTACACCTTC
TRBV2	NA	NA	TRBJ2-1	CASSDAEESSYNEQFF	TGTGCCAGCAGTGACGCAGAAGAAAGCTCCTACAATGAGCAGTTCTTC
TRBV29-1	NA	NA	TRBJ2-1	CSVEGRGIEQFF	TGCAGCGTTGAGGGCAGGGGAATTGAGCAGTTCTTC
TRBV7-9	NA	NA	TRBJ2-3	CASTPGVHPTDTQYF	TGTGCCAGCACCCCAGGGGTTCATCCCACAGATACGCAGTATTTT
TRBV11-2	NA	NA	TRBJ1-1	CASSLGQNTEAFF	TGTGCCAGCAGCTTGGGACAGAACACTGAAGCTTTCTTT
TRBV6-1	NA	NA	TRBJ2-5	CASNQGSVETQYF	TGTGCCAGCAATCAGGGCTCGGTGGAGACCCAGTACTTC
TRBV27	TRBD2	few	TRBJ2-1	CASSLAGLAEYNEQFF	TGTGCCAGCAGTTTGGCGGGACTAGCAGAATACAATGAGCAGTTCTTC
TRBV9	TRBD2	NA	TRBJ2-5	CASSVGLAGGELGETQYF	TGTGCCAGCAGCGTAGGGCTAGCGGGGGGGGAGCTAGGGGAGACCCAGTACTTC
TRBV9	TRBD1	NA	TRBJ2-7	CASSVGTGTGSSYEQYF	TGTGCCAGCAGCGTAGGGACCGGGACAGGGAGCTCCTACGAGCAGTACTTC
TRBV5-1	NA	NA	TRBJ2-7	CASSFSGDEQYF	TGCGCCAGCAGCTTTTCCGGGGACGAGCAGTACTTC
TRBV10-3	NA	NA	TRBJ2-1	CAISIIRVSYNEQFF	TGTGCCATCAGTATTATACGGGTGTCCTACAATGAGCAGTTCTTC
TRBV4-2	TRBD1	NA	TRBJ2-1	CASSQETGAYNEQFF	TGTGCCAGCAGCCAAGAGACAGGGGCATACAATGAGCAGTTCTTC
TRBV30	NA	NA	TRBJ1-1	CAWNVRGGGAFF	TGTGCCTGGAACGTCCGGGGGGGTGGGGCTTTCTTT
TRBV29-1	NA	NA	TRBJ2-7	CSVTRESYEQYF	TGCAGCGTCACCCGGGAGTCCTACGAGCAGTACTTC
TRBV9	TRBD1	NA	TRBJ1-1	CASSAGQGLNTEAFF	TGTGCCAGCAGCGCAGGACAGGGGCTGAACACTGAAGCTTTCTTT
TRBV4-1	TRBD2	few	TRBJ2-7	CASSQGLAMSSYEQYF	TGCGCCAGCAGCCAAGGACTAGCGATGAGCTCCTACGAGCAGTACTTC
TRBV7-9	TRBD1	NA	TRBJ1-5	CASSPAGTGNQPQHF	TGTGCCAGCAGCCCAGCCGGGACAGGGAATCAGCCCCAGCATTTT
TRBV4-1	TRBD1	NA	TRBJ1-2	CASSQLRSEGAISHGYTF	TGCGCCAGCAGCCAGTTGCGGTCCGAGGGGGCGATTTCTCATGGCTACACCTTC
TRBV5-1	NA	NA	TRBJ2-7	CASSSTHLDYEQYF	TGCGCCAGCAGCTCGACCCATCTAGATTACGAGCAGTACTTC
TRBV10-2	TRBD1	NA	TRBJ1-2	CASREGDRVNDGYTF	TGCGCCAGCAGGGAGGGCGACAGGGTAAATGATGGCTACACCTTC
TRBV5-1	NA	NA	TRBJ2-7	CASSDPDNTYEQYF	TGCGCCAGCAGCGACCCGGACAACACCTACGAGCAGTACTTC
TRBV2	NA	NA	TRBJ2-5	CASRRLSGTQYF	TGTGCCAGCAGGCGACTTTCGGGGACCCAGTACTTC
TRBV11-2	NA	NA	TRBJ2-1	CASSSSVSRNEQFF	TGTGCCAGCAGCTCCTCCGTGAGCCGCAATGAGCAGTTCTTC
TRBV5-1	NA	NA	TRBJ1-4	CASSLGQTPGEKLFF	TGCGCCAGCAGCTTGGGCCAAACCCCGGGTGAAAAACTGTTTTTT
TRBV29-1	NA	few	TRBJ1-1	CSVALGRDAFF	TGCAGCGTTGCCCTCGGGAGGGACGCTTTCTTT
TRBV28	TRBD1	NA	TRBJ2-5	CASSTHPGTVLGETQYF	TGTGCCAGCAGCACACACCCCGGGACAGTTCTCGGCGAGACCCAGTACTTC
TRBV15	NA	few	TRBJ2-5	CATSRDGGNYQETQYF	TGTGCCACCAGCAGAGATGGCGGGAACTACCAAGAGACCCAGTACTTC
TRBV28	TRBD1	NA	TRBJ2-1	CASSSLGQGGYNEQFF	TGTGCCAGCAGTTCCCTAGGACAGGGAGGTTACAATGAGCAGTTCTTC
TRBV19	NA	once	TRBJ2-7	CASLEGGTYEQYF	TGTGCCAGCCTAGAGGGGGGGACCTACGAGCAGTACTTC
TRBV7-9	NA	NA	TRBJ1-1	CASSLRQGRVDTEAFF	TGTGCCAGCAGCTTAAGGCAGGGCAGGGTGGACACTGAAGCTTTCTTT
TRBV5-4	TRBD1	few	TRBJ2-1	CASSSRDRNNEQFF	TGTGCCAGCAGCTCCCGGGACAGGAACAATGAGCAGTTCTTC
TRBV6-5	TRBD1	NA	TRBJ1-3	CASSIITGGGNTIYF	TGTGCCAGCAGTATTATAACAGGGGGTGGAAACACCATATATTTT
TRBV19	NA	NA	TRBJ1-6	CASSMAGDNSPLHF	TGTGCCAGTAGTATGGCAGGGGATAATTCACCCCTCCACTTT
TRBV9	NA	once	TRBJ2-3	CASGLGGGTDTQYF	TGTGCCAGCGGGTTAGGAGGGGGCACAGATACGCAGTATTTT
TRBV14	TRBD1	NA	TRBJ1-1	CASSQEWDRGFDTEAFF	TGTGCCAGCAGCCAAGAGTGGGACAGGGGCTTCGACACTGAAGCTTTCTTT
TRBV5-4	NA	NA	TRBJ1-5	CASSFGGQNQPQHF	TGTGCCAGCAGCTTCGGCGGGCAAAATCAGCCCCAGCATTTT
TRBV18	NA	few	TRBJ2-2	CASSPGGDIGELFF	TGTGCCAGCTCACCAGGGGGCGACATCGGGGAGCTGTTTTTT